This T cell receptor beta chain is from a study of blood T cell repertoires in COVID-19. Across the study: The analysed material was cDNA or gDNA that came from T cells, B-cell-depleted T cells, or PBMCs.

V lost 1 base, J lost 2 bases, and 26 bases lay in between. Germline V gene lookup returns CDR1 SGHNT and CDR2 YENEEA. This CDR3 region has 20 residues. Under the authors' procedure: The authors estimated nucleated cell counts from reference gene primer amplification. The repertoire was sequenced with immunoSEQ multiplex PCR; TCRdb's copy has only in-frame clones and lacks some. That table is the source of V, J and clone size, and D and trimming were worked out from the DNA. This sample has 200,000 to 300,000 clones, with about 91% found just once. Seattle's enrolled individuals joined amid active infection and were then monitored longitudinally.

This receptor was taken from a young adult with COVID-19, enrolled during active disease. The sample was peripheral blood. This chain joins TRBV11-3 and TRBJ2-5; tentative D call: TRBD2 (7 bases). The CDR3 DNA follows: TGTGCCAGCAGCTTAGGGCGCGGGGGCGACACCCTCCTGGATCAAGAGACCCAGTACTTC. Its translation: CASSLGRGGDTLLDQETQYF.